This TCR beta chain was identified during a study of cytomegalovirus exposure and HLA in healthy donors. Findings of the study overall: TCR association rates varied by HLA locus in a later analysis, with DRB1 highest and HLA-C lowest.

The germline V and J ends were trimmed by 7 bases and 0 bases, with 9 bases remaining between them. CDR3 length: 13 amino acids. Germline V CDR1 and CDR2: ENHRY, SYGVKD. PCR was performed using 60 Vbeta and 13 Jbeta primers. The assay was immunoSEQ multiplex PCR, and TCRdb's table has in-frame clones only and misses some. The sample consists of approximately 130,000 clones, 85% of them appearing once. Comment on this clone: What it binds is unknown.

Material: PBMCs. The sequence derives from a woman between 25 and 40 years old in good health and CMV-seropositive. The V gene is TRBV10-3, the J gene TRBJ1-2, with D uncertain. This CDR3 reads CAIKEGSNYGYTF. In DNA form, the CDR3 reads TGTGCCATCAAGGAGGGATCTAACTATGGCTACACCTTC.